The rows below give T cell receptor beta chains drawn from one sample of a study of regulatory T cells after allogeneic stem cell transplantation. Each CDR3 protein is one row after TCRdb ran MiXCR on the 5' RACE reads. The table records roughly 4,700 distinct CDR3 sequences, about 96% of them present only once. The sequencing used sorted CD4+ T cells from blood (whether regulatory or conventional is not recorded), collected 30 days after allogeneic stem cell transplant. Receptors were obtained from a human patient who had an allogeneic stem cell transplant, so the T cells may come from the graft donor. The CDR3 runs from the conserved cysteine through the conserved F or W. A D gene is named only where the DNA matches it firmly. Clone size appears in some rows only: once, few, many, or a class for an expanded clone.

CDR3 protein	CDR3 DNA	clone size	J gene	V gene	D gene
CASKKQGTGANVLIF	TGTGCCAGTAAGAAACAGGGGACGGGGGCCAACGTCCTGATTTTC	NA	TRBJ2-6	TRBV7-3	NA
CASSCGTSNAKLFF	TGCGCCAGCAGCTGCGGGACTTCTAATGCAAAACTGTTTTTT	NA	TRBJ1-4	TRBV5-1	NA
CGSRTRAGGPGEQFF	TGCGGCAGCAGGACCCGGGCGGGAGGGCCGGGGGAGCAGTTCTTC	NA	TRBJ2-1	TRBV6-5	TRBD2
CASSLARGAPYEQYF	TGCGCCAGCAGCTTAGCCCGAGGGGCTCCCTATGAGCAGTACTTC	NA	TRBJ2-7	TRBV11-2	NA
CASSSGGGQYF	TGTGCAAGCAGCTCCGGGGGGGGGCAGTACTTC	NA	TRBJ2-7	TRBV12-3/TRBV12-4	TRBD2
CASSLAPGGPYEQYF	TGTGCCAGCAGCTTAGCCCCGGGGGGCCCCTACGAGCAGTACTTC	once	TRBJ2-7	TRBV11-2	NA
CASSAVVSTESLCF	TGTGCCAGCAGCGCAGTGGTATCTACTGAAAGTCTGTGTTTT	once	TRBJ1-4	TRBV5-1	NA
CASSRPTGTGSYEQYF	TGCGCCAGCAGCAGACCCACCGGGACAGGATCCTACGAGCAGTACTTC	NA	TRBJ2-7	TRBV5-1	TRBD1
CSDRDPAGGGDTQYF	TGCAGTGATAGAGACCCAGCGGGAGGGGGAGATACGCAGTATTTT	NA	TRBJ2-3	TRBV20-1	TRBD2
CASHPASSGNSYEQYF	TGCGCCAGTCACCCGGCGAGTAGCGGGAACTCCTACGAGCAGTACTTC	NA	TRBJ2-7	TRBV5-1	TRBD2
CASSSVARGPDKEQFF	TGTGCCAGCAGCTCGGTCGCGCGGGGCCCCGACAAGGAGCAGTTCTTC	NA	TRBJ2-1	TRBV5-5	NA
CGSSWLAGLVYAQYF	TGCGGCAGCAGCTGGCTAGCGGGATTGGTGTACGCCCAGTACTTC	NA	TRBJ2-7	TRBV5-1	TRBD2
CIATTASGDQETQYF	TGCATTGCCACCACCGCTAGCGGCGACCAAGAAACCCAGTACTTC	once	TRBJ2-5	TRBV20-1	TRBD2
CDSSSGTSNEKLVF	TGCGACAGCAGCTCCGGGACGTCCAATGAAAAACTGGTTTTT	NA	TRBJ1-4	TRBV5-1	NA
CTSTSPSKGTEAFF	TGTACTAGCACCTCCCCCAGCAAGGGCACTGAAGCTTTCTTT	NA	TRBJ1-1	TRBV7-2	NA
CASSLGTSNEKLFF	TGCGCCAGCAGCCTCGGGACGTCTAATGAAAAACTGTTTTTT	NA	TRBJ1-4	TRBV5-1	NA
CASSFAPGTPDGQDF	NA	NA	TRBJ2-7	TRBV11-1	NA
CASSVGTSGRFSYNEQFF	TGCGCCAGCAGCGTGGGGACTAGCGGGAGATTCTCCTACAATGAGCAGTTCTTC	NA	TRBJ2-1	TRBV5-1	TRBD2
CASADKEAQYF	TGTGCCAGCGCCGATAAAGAGGCCCAGTACTTC	NA	TRBJ2-5	TRBV12-3/TRBV12-4	NA
CTSSLLAGTTYEQYF	TGCACCAGCAGCTTACTGGCAGGAACCACGTACGAGCAGTACTTC	NA	TRBJ2-7	TRBV5-1	NA
CASSRAAGAHYEQYF	TGTGCCAGCAGCAGAGCCGCAGGAGCGCACTACGAGCAGTACTTC	NA	TRBJ2-7	TRBV11-2	NA
CAGSASAFGGHYF	TGTGCTGGCAGCGCTTCTGCCTTCGGCGGCCACTACTTC	NA	TRBJ2-7	TRBV9	NA
CSAREPSGESDTQYF	TGCAGTGCTAGAGAGCCATCAGGAGAGAGCGATACGCAGTATTTT	NA	TRBJ2-3	TRBV20-1	NA
CASSLNEQGKETHFF	TGTGCCAGCAGCCTAAATGAACAGGGGAAAGAGACCCATTTCTTC	NA	TRBJ2-5	TRBV5-4	TRBD1
CASSLGAGGINEHFF	TGCGCCAGCAGCTTGGGGGCAGGAGGCATAAACGAACATTTCTTC	NA	TRBJ1-1	TRBV5-1	NA
CSATTTGCGQETQDF	TGCAGTGCCACCACGACTGGGTGCGGCCAAGAGACCCAGGACTTC	once	TRBJ2-5	TRBV20-1	NA
CASSLRGDTGYGYTF	TGTGCCAGCAGCTTGAGGGGGGACACGGGTTATGGATACACCTTC	NA	TRBJ1-2	TRBV5-1	NA
CASSVGLTGSFSNNAQYF	TGCGCCAGCAGCGTGGGGCTTACGGGGAGTTTCTCCAACAATGCGCAGTACTTC	NA	TRBJ2-5	TRBV5-1	NA
CSSSGDLAGLLSEQFF	TGTTCCAGCAGTGGCGATTTAGCGGGGTTGTTAAGTGAGCAGTTTTTT	NA	TRBJ2-2	TRBV2	TRBD2
CASSRKGRGKENQYF	TGTGCCAGCAGCCGAAAGGGACGGGGGAAAGAGAACCAGTACTTC	NA	TRBJ2-5	TRBV5-4	NA
CSSSRLLSYGSPPYF	TGTTCCAGCAGTCGTTTGCTCTCCTATGGTTCCCCCCCCTACTTT	NA	TRBJ1-6	TRBV2	NA
CSARKVGYTEAFF	TGCAGTGCTAGAAAAGTCGGGTACACTGAAGCTTTCTTT	large	TRBJ1-1	TRBV20-1	NA